This TCR beta chain is from a study of T cell responses to AZD1222 COVID-19 vaccine. Whole-study context: Pooling was applied to second doses at about 4 or about 12 weeks.

Germline loops: CDR1 SGHTA, CDR2 FQGTGA. There are 13 residues in the CDR3. V was trimmed by 0 bases and J by 5 bases, leaving 7 bases between them. Measured with immunoSEQ multiplex PCR; TCRdb has only the in-frame clones, and not every one. Of around 130,000 clones detected, about 93% appear once; the ten largest clones hold roughly 0.91%. This sequence originates from an adult in good health. Material: peripheral blood, obtained on day 0 of AZD1222 vaccination. The rearrangement uses TRBV7-3 and TRBJ1-1; D is ambiguous. The CDR3 sequence is CASSLTRETEAFF. As DNA, the CDR3 is TGTGCCAGCAGCTTAACGAGGGAAACTGAAGCTTTCTTT.